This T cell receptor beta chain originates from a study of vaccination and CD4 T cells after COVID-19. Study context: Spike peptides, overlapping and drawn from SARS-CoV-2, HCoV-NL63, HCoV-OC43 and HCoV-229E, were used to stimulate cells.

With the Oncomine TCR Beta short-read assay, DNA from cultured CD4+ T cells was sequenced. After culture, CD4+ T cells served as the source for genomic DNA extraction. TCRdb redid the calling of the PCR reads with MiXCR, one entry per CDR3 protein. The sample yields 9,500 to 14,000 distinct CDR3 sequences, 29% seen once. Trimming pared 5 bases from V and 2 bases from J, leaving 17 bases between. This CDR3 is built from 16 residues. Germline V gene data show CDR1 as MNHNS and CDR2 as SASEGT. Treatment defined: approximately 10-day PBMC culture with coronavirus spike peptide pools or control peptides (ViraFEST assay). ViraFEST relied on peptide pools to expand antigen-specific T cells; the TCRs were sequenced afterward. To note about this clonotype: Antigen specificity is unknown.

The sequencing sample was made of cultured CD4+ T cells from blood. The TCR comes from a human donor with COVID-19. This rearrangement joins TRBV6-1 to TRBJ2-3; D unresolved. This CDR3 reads CASSKARQALTDTQYF. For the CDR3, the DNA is TGTGCCAGCAGTAAGGCCCGTCAGGCCCTCACAGATACGCAGTATTTT.